These T cell receptor beta chains were read from a single sample in a study of T cell clonotyping in hematopoietic cell transplantation. Repertoires were generated with immunoSEQ multiplex PCR, while TCRdb's copy carries only in-frame clones and drops some. The data hold about 12,000 clones, with 75% to 95% observed a single time. Sequenced: peripheral blood mononuclear cells. The source is a man younger than 45 in good health. Some clones in this sample may be carry-over from other donors' samples. Each CDR3 is given with its conserved first and last residue. D genes are given only for firm matches. Part of the rows lack a size; the others show once, few, many or a class for expanded clones.

TRBV2	.	.	TRBJ1-3	CASTLSGGNTIYF	TGTGCCAGCACCCTGAGTGGGGGAAACACCATATATTTT
TRBV7-6	.	TRBD1	TRBJ2-7	CASSSTPTGRYEQYF	TGTGCCAGCAGCTCCACACCGACAGGGCGGTACGAGCAGTACTTC
TRBV7-8	.	.	TRBJ1-5	CASSLTKFNQPQHF	TGTGCCAGCAGCTTGACTAAATTCAATCAGCCCCAGCATTTT
TRBV4-2	.	TRBD2	TRBJ2-7	CASSQDAGTSYEQYF	TGTGCCAGCAGCCAAGATGCCGGGACTAGCTACGAGCAGTACTTC
TRBV2	.	.	TRBJ1-5	CAASPIGGQPQHF	TGTGCCGCCTCGCCCATAGGTGGACAGCCCCAGCATTTT
TRBV29-1	once	.	TRBJ2-1	CSGVGGSKSYNEQFF	TGCAGCGGAGTGGGCGGCTCTAAATCTTACAATGAGCAGTTCTTC
TRBV29-1	once	.	TRBJ2-7	CSVDGGTGDSGRAKEQYF	TGCAGCGTTGATGGTGGGACAGGGGATAGCGGGAGAGCGAAAGAGCAGTACTTC
TRBV5-1	once	.	TRBJ1-4	CASSDYSGSSEKLFF	TGCGCCAGCAGCGATTACTCAGGGTCGTCTGAAAAACTGTTTTTT
TRBV30	.	TRBD1	TRBJ1-5	CAWSRPPTTGNNQPQHF	TGTGCCTGGAGTAGGCCCCCCACGACAGGGAACAATCAGCCCCAGCATTTT
TRBV30	.	.	TRBJ2-6	CAWSAGKIRSGANVLTF	TGTGCCTGGTCTGCCGGGAAAATTCGCTCTGGGGCCAACGTCCTGACTTTC
TRBV6-1	few	.	TRBJ1-5	CASSPGQYNQPQHF	TGTGCCAGCAGCCCTGGACAGTACAATCAGCCCCAGCATTTT
TRBV25-1	.	.	TRBJ1-2	CASSEPNRVHGYTF	TGTGCCAGCAGTGAACCCAACAGGGTTCACGGCTACACCTTC
TRBV2	once	.	TRBJ2-2	CASSEDRTLPGELFF	TGTGCCAGCAGTGAAGATAGGACTCTTCCCGGGGAGCTGTTTTTT
TRBV7-9	.	.	TRBJ2-7	CASSSRRSSYEQYF	TGTGCCAGCAGCTCGCGCAGGAGCTCCTACGAGCAGTACTTC
TRBV30	.	.	TRBJ1-1	CAWSSPGPEAFF	TGTGCCTGGAGTTCCCCCGGTCCTGAAGCTTTCTTT
TRBV4-2	.	.	TRBJ1-5	CASSLINQPQHF	TGTGCCAGCAGCCTCATCAATCAGCCCCAGCATTTT
TRBV5-1	.	.	TRBJ2-3	CASSAGIAASTDTQYF	TGCGCCAGCAGCGCGGGGATAGCGGCAAGCACAGATACGCAGTATTTT
TRBV5-6	.	.	TRBJ1-4	CASSFRDNRILFF	TGTGCCAGCAGCTTCCGGGACAACAGAATACTGTTTTTT
TRBV19	.	.	TRBJ1-4	CASSNWGLWEKLFF	TGTGCCAGTAGTAACTGGGGCTTGTGGGAAAAACTGTTTTTT
TRBV5-1	.	.	TRBJ1-1	CASSLGPDRLNTEAFF	TGCGCCAGCAGCTTGGGCCCCGACAGACTTAACACTGAAGCTTTCTTT
TRBV6-5	.	TRBD1	TRBJ1-6	CASSYSGQGLSPLHF	TGTGCCAGCAGTTACTCGGGACAGGGTCTGTCACCCCTCCACTTT
TRBV7-8	.	TRBD2	TRBJ2-7	CASSQGLAGATITYEQYF	TGTGCCAGCAGTCAGGGACTAGCGGGGGCGACGATTACCTACGAGCAGTACTTC
TRBV4-2	.	.	TRBJ1-2	CASSLNYGYTF	TGTGCCAGCAGCCTAAACTATGGCTACACCTTC
TRBV2	.	TRBD1	TRBJ2-1	CASSQGQGHREQFF	TGTGCCAGCAGCCAAGGACAGGGTCACCGTGAGCAGTTCTTC
TRBV5-6	.	TRBD2	TRBJ2-7	CASSLRSSGRLGEQYF	TGTGCCAGCAGCTTGCGGTCTAGCGGGAGGTTAGGCGAGCAGTACTTC
TRBV6-5	.	.	TRBJ1-5	CASAGAVNQPQHF	TGTGCCAGCGCCGGGGCAGTTAATCAGCCCCAGCATTTT
TRBV7-6	.	.	TRBJ2-7	CASSLAYSTYEQYF	TGTGCCAGCAGCTTAGCGTACAGCACCTACGAGCAGTACTTC
TRBV7-2	once	.	TRBJ1-3	CASRPQGLGNTIYF	TGTGCCAGCAGACCTCAGGGGCTCGGAAACACCATATATTTT